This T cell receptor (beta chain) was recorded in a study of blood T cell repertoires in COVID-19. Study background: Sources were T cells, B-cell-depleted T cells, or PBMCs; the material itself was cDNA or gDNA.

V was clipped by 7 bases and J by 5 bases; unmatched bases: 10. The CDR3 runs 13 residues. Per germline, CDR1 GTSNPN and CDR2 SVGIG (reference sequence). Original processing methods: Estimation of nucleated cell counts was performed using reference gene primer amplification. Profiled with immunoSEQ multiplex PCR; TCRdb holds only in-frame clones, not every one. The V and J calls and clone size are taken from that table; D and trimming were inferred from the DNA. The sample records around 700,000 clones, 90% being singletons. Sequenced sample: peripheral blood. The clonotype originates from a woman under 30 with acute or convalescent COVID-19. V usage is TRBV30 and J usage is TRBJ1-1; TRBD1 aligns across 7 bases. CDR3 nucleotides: TGTGCCTTGCGACAGGGCAGAAGGACTGAAGCTTTCTTT. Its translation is CALRQGRRTEAFF.